The 2 T cell receptor beta chains presented below share a single source sample, sequenced in a study of type 1 and type 2 diabetes patients (TCRdb year 2016). TCRdb records Illumina MiSeq as the sequencer. Genomic DNA from sorted T cell subsets was used as template for TCRbeta CDR3 amplification. Multiplex PCR with 30 forward and 13 reverse primers amplified the TCRbeta CDR3 region. Using fastp at Q25 and MiXCR, TCRdb reprocessed the public reads and kept productive beta chains. Rows with one shared CDR3 protein collapse into an entry with the most common genes and DNA. The sample table records 250,000 to 300,000 distinct CDR3 sequences; roughly 50% of these occur just once. 12% to 15% of the sample belongs to the ten largest clones. Sequencing was done on a sample of peripheral blood mononuclear cells (PBMCs). The receptor source for this set is a young man with type 2 diabetes.

The chain employs TRBV24-1 and TRBJ2-7; D remains unclear. Trimming cost V 3 bases and J 6 bases, with 17 bases left between them. CDR1 is KGHDR and CDR2 is SFDVKD in the germline V gene. The CDR3 runs to 15 residues. CDR3 sequence reads: CATSDPYSGQPEQYF. CDR3 in DNA: TGTGCCACCAGTGATCCTTACTCGGGCCAGCCCGAGCAGTACTTC.

This clonotype was detected only once. The chain uses TRBV9 and TRBJ2-7, with D perhaps TRBD1 (5 bases). The CDR3 length is 15 residues. The V gene lost 4 bases and the J gene lost 6 bases, with 20 bases spanning the gap. The germline CDR1 and CDR2 sequences are SGDLS and YYNGEE. The CDR3 coding sequence is TGTGCCAGCAGCCCTACAGGCAATGGCTTGGGCGAGCAGTACTTC. Protein sequence: CASSPTGNGLGEQYF.